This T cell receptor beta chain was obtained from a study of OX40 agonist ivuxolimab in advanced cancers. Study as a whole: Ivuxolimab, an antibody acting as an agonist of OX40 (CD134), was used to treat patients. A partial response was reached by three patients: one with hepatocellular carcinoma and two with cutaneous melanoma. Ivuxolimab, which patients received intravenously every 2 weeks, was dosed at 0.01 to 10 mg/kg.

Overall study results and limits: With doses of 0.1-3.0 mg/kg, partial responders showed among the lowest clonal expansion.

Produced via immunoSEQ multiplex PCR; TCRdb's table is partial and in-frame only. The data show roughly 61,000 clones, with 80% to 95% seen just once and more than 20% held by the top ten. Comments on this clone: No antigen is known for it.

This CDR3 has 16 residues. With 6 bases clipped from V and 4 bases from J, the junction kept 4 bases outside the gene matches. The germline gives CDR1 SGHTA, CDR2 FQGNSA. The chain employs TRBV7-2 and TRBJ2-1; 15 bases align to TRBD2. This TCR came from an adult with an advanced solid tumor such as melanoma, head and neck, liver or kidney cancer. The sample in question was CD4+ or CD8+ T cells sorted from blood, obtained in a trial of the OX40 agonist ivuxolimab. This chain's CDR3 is CASSRGLAGGYNEQFF. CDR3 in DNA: TGTGCCAGCAGTAGGGGACTAGCGGGAGGTTACAATGAGCAGTTCTTC.